The rows below give T cell receptor beta chains drawn from one sample of a study of graft-versus-host responses after intestinal transplantation. These TCRs' antigens remain unknown. Profiling relied on immunoSEQ multiplex PCR, and the TCRdb table lists in-frame clones only, not all of them. The sample records tens of thousands of clones, more than 85% being singletons. Source: unstimulated CD8+ T cells sorted from spleen or lymph node cells, taken before intestinal transplant. These receptors all come from a human donor who received an intestinal transplant. The CDR3 runs from the conserved cysteine through the conserved F or W. Size is omitted from some rows. Given values are once, few, many or a class for expanded clones.

V	J	size	CDR3
TRBV7-9	TRBJ1-2	-	CASSLPPQGANYGYTF
TRBV6-1	TRBJ1-1	-	CASSPPSMNTEAFF
TRBV30	TRBJ1-2	-	CAWRQGANDRGYTF
TRBV7-9	TRBJ2-1	-	CASSLGRVGAGGRESQFF
TRBV5-6	TRBJ2-7	-	CASSLGTGYDEQYF
TRBV6-1	TRBJ1-2	-	CASSESGGYGYTF
TRBV27	TRBJ2-1	-	CASTGAGGLFYNEQFF
TRBV27	TRBJ2-7	-	CASRIDRMTYEQYF
TRBV2	TRBJ2-3	-	CASSRGGDNTDTQYF
TRBV18	TRBJ2-7	-	CASSLRGYEQYF
TRBV2	TRBJ2-7	-	CASSERGGQYF
TRBV14	TRBJ1-2	-	CASSQVYSPQQDYGYTF
TRBV5-4	TRBJ1-1	-	CASSFGTMNTEAFF
TRBV5-6	TRBJ2-7	-	CASSLMSYEQYF
TRBV27	TRBJ1-2	-	CASSLAGQGKNYGYTF
TRBV5-6	TRBJ1-6	-	CASSNGQGGWDNSPLHF
TRBV6-5	TRBJ1-2	-	CASSFGDSMLGYTF
TRBV13	TRBJ2-7	-	CASSFRGQASYEQYF
TRBV11-2	TRBJ1-1	-	CASSPWTGPNTEAFF
TRBV27	TRBJ1-5	-	CASSELRGNQPQHF
TRBV4-3	TRBJ1-1	-	CASSQARVLNTEAFF
TRBV19	TRBJ1-1	-	CASSIRQGGTEAFF
TRBV27	TRBJ1-1	-	CASSPTGTDEAFF
TRBV6-5	TRBJ1-4	-	CASSTGGGHEKLFF
TRBV6-5	TRBJ2-7	few	CASSYSNDRGVEQYF
TRBV27	TRBJ1-5	-	CASSDRGPEPQHF
TRBV2	TRBJ2-5	-	CASGIWTGRETQYF
TRBV7-9	TRBJ2-1	once	CASTYREEQFF
TRBV7-6	TRBJ1-1	-	CASSLSGGLNTEAFF
TRBV7-9	TRBJ2-7	-	CASSLVSGQPSEQYF
TRBV15	TRBJ2-3	-	CATSVDRSSTDTQYF
TRBV12-5	TRBJ2-2	-	CASGSSTGELSGELFF
TRBV19	TRBJ1-5	-	CASKAGAVPQHF
TRBV9	TRBJ2-3	once	CASNELGLANIDTQYF
TRBV5-4	TRBJ2-3	-	CASTRTSGGGTDTQYF
TRBV30	TRBJ2-3	-	CAWRATGGAFWTDTQYF
TRBV5-8	TRBJ2-6	once	CASPVGTGPISGANVLTF
TRBV12-5	TRBJ2-2	once	CASGLGQGLNTGELFF
TRBV5-1	TRBJ2-2	-	CASSLSSNTGELFF
TRBV4-3	TRBJ2-5	-	CASSQDRSSQETQYF
TRBV9	TRBJ2-7	-	CASSVSSASYEQYF
TRBV27	TRBJ2-7	-	CASSFSVLYEQYF